The sequence of this T cell receptor (beta chain) was determined in a study of blood T cell repertoires in COVID-19. The assay was immunoSEQ multiplex PCR, and TCRdb's table has in-frame clones only and misses some. The sample holds 97,000 or so clones; approximately 90% are singletons and the top ten take 5.1%. Per germline, CDR1 SGHNT and CDR2 YENEEA. V was trimmed by 3 bases and J by 5 bases, leaving 7 bases between them. There are 13 residues in the CDR3. Sequences were obtained from peripheral blood. The receptor was isolated from a middle-aged man with acute or convalescent COVID-19. The V and J genes are TRBV11-3 and TRBJ2-2; D gene unclear. The CDR3, as DNA: TGTGCCAGCAGCTTGTCCAGAACCGGGGAGCTGTTTTTT. As protein: CASSLSRTGELFF.